This TCR beta chain was captured in a study of Graves' ophthalmopathy and Graves' hyperthyroidism (dated by TCRdb to the late 2010s). For context, the study as a whole: Peripheral blood was collected before any treatment was given, at the time of initial diagnosis. The study used TCR beta repertoire signatures to distinguish Graves' ophthalmopathy from Graves' hyperthyroidism and to predict progression to ophthalmopathy. In total, 135 blood samples were TCR-sequenced: fewer than 50 ophthalmopathy, approximately 80 hyperthyroidism and 17 hyperthyroidism-to-ophthalmopathy patients. To explore V-J signatures distinguishing ophthalmopathy from hyperthyroidism, a discovery set of 100 patients (roughly 45 ophthalmopathy, 57 stable hyperthyroidism) was enrolled. The independent validation cohort included 18 hyperthyroidism patients plus 17 patients who later progressed from hyperthyroidism to ophthalmopathy. In six hyperthyroidism patients, the T-cell repertoire of thyroid tissue was compared with the T-cell repertoire of blood. Following sampling, methimazole starting at 30 mg daily was administered to hyperthyroidism patients, and high-dose intravenous methylprednisolone was administered to ophthalmopathy patients. The 95 to 100 discovery patients were randomly divided into training and test sets at a 7:3 ratio. On the study overall, not on this receptor specifically: Most expanded thyroid clonotypes with a frequency above 0.001 also appeared in blood, which suggests that blood repertoires may reflect the immune response in the thyroid. Sample size was not predetermined statistically, and investigators were not blinded to group allocation. In validation, the model predicted ophthalmopathy progression with about 70% sensitivity and 72.22% specificity; about a dozen predicted patients were CT-confirmed with GO in a median of about 7.1 months. In cross-validation, the 13-signature model distinguished ophthalmopathy from stable hyperthyroidism with 87.88% sensitivity and about 81% specificity, while in the test set the corresponding values were roughly 80% and 75%.

Stable hyperthyroidism was defined as no progression to ophthalmopathy within 18 months of follow-up. Hyperthyroidism patients were newly diagnosed, were aged 18 to 65 years, and had a disease duration under 2 months. Patients with other autoimmune diseases, uncontrolled infections, pregnancy or lactation were excluded from the study. Clinical symptoms, serum thyroxine, TRAb, thyroid ultrasound and orbital computed tomography were used for diagnosis. PBMCs were isolated from approximately 10 ml of fresh peripheral blood by Ficoll-Paque density gradient centrifugation. Trizol reagent was used to extract the total RNA, and its quality was then checked on an Agilent 2100 Bioanalyzer. TCR beta CDR3 regions were amplified from RNA transcripts for repertoire sequencing. The first round of RT-PCR was done with HTBI primers and the Qiagen OneStep RT-PCR kit, and was followed by a second round of multiplex PCR, then size selection and purification. Libraries were sequenced on an Illumina HiSeq2000 using paired-end 100 bp reads. On the authors' methods: SOAPnuke was used for read processing, and reads with adapters, uncalled bases, a mean Phred below 15, or no exact constant-primer or identifier match were discarded. COPE v1.2.5 was used to merge the high-quality paired reads. Each unique nucleotide sequence was treated as a clonotype, and MiTCR v1.1 was used to align the clonotypes to the IMGT TRB V, D and J references. Only V-J combinations with frequency above 0.0001 were analysed, covering about 99% of repertoires. For each V-J combination, a TCR clonal expansion and chaos score was defined as the ratio of F50 clonal expansion to chaos observed in the TCRdist matrix. Welch's t-statistics and random forest were used to reduce features to about 14 V-J combinations, which were fed into a naive Bayes classifier. The similarity between thyroid and blood repertoires was quantified using the Morisita-Horn index. TCRdb took the public reads, trimmed them with fastp at Q25, ran MiXCR for clone calling and kept in-frame beta chains. Rows are unified per CDR3 protein, each entry keeping the most common DNA and genes. The V and J calls and clone size come from TCRdb's table, not from the authors' own analysis. The sample profile shows 400,000 or so distinct CDR3 sequences; about 16% of them were found once. The leading ten clones occupy around 6.6% of the sample.

This clonotype has a count of ten or more. This receptor's antigen is unknown. No much larger clone is present one base from it, and per-base qualities are unavailable. Compared with germline, V lacks 5 bases and J lacks 12 bases; bases without a gene match: 10. The germline V gene gives CDR1 as SGHTA and CDR2 as FQGNSA. Including cysteine and phenylalanine, the CDR3 has 13 amino acids. Just the 39-base CDR3 DNA is kept, in frame starting at base 1. In this chain, TRBV7-2 is recombined with TRBJ1-2; TRBD1 agrees with 9 junctional bases. The TCR originated in a young woman with stable Graves' hyperthyroidism. Donor details come from another sample of the same person, matched by shared clones. Sequenced sample: peripheral blood. The DNA sequence is as follows: TGTGCCAGCAGCGGGACAGGGAAAATGGCTAACACCTTC. This translates into CASSGTGKMANTF.